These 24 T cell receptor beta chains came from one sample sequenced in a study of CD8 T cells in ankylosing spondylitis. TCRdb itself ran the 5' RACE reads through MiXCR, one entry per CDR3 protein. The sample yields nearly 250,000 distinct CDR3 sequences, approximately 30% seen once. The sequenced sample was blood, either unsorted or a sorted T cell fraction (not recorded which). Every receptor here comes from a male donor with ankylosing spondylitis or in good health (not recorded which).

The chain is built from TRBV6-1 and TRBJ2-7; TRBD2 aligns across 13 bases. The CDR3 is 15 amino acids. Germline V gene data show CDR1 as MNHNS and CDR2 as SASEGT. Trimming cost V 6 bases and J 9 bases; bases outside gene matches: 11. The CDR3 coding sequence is TGTGCCAGCAGCGGGACTAGCGGGACCTTGCTGGGGCAGTACTTC. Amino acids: CASSGTSGTLLGQYF.

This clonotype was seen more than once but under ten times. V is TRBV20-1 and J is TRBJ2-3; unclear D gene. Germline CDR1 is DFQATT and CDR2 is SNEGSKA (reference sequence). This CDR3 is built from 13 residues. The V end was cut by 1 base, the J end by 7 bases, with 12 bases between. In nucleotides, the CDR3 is TGCAGTGCTAGAGCCGAGCTAGAGAATACGCAGTATTTT. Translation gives CSARAELENTQYF.

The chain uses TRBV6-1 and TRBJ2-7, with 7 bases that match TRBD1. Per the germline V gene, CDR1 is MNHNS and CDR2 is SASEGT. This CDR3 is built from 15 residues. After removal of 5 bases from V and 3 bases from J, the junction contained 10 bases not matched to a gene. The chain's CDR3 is CASSMPSPGGYEQYF. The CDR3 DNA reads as TGTGCCAGCAGTATGCCCTCCCCAGGGGGCTACGAGCAGTACTTC.

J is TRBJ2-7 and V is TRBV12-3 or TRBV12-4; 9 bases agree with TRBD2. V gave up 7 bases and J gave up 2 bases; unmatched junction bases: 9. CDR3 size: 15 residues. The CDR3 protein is CASTPGLAPTYEQYF. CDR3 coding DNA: TGTGCCAGCACCCCCGGACTAGCGCCCACCTACGAGCAGTACTTC.

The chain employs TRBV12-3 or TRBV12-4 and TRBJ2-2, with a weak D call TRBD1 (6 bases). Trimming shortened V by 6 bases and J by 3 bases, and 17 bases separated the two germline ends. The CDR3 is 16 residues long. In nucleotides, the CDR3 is TGTGCCAGCAGCCCCCCCAACAGGGTGGACACCGGGGAGCTGTTTTTT. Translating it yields CASSPPNRVDTGELFF.

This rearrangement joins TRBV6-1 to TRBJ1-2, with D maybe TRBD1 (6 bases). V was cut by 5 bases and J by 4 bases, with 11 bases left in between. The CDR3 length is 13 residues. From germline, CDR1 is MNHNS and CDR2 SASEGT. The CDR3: CASSREGGYGYTF. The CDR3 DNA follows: TGTGCCAGCAGTAGGGAAGGGGGCTATGGCTACACCTTC.

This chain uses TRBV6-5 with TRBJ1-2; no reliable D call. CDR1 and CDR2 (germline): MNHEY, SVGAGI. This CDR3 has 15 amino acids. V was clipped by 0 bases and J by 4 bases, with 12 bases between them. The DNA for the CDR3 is TGTGCCAGCAGTTACTCGTCGTCTACGCTCTATGGCTACACCTTC. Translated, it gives CASSYSSSTLYGYTF.

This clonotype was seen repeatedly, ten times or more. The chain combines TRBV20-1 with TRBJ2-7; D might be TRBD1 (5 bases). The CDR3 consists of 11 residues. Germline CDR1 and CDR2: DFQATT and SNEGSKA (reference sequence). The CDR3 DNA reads TGCAGCGCCAGGGATACCTACGAGCAGTACTTC. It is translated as CSARDTYEQYF.

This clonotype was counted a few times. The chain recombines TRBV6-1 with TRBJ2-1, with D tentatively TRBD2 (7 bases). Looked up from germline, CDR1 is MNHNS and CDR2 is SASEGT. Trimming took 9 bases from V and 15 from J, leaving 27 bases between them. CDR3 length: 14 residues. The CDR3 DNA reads TGTGCCAGTTTCGCGGGCGCGGGGGCCGTGCTAGGGTTCTTC. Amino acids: CASFAGAGAVLGFF.

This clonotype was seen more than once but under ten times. The chain's CDR3 is CASKGAFSGAKETQYF. The CDR3 DNA reads as TGTGCCAGCAAGGGGGCATTTAGCGGGGCCAAAGAGACCCAGTACTTC. This chain joins TRBV6-1 and TRBJ2-5, with TRBD2 as a possible D gene (8 bases). CDR1 and CDR2 from the germline V gene are MNHNS and SASEGT. The V end lost 7 bases, the J end lost 3 bases, and 21 bases lay between the germline ends. This CDR3 spans 16 amino acids.

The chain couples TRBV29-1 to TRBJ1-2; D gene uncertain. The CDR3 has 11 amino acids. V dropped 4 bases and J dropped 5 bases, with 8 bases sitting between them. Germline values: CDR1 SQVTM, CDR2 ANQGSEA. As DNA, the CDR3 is TGCAGCGTTGCGATCCTTTATGGCTACACCTTC. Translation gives CSVAILYGYTF.

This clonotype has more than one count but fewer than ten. The CDR3 coding sequence is TGCAGTGCCACACAGGGAAATCAGCCCCAGCATTTT. Its protein is CSATQGNQPQHF. The V call is TRBV20-1, the J call TRBJ1-5, with D possibly being TRBD1 (6 bases). Per germline, CDR1 DFQATT and CDR2 SNEGSKA (reference sequence). V was clipped by 6 bases and J by 4 bases, with 10 bases between them. The CDR3 covers 12 residues.

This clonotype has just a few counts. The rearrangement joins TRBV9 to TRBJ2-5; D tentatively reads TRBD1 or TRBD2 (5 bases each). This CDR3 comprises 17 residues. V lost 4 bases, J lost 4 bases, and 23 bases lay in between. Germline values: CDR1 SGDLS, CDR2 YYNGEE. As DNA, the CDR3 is TGTGCCAGCAGCCCCAGAGGGTCAGGGATAATCAGAGAGACCCAGTACTTC. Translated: CASSPRGSGIIRETQYF.

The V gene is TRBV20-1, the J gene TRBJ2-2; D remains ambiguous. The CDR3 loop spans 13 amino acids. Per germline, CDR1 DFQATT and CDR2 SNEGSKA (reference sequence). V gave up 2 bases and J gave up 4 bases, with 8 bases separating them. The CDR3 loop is CSARNTFTGELFF. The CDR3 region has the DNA TGCAGTGCTAGAAACACTTTCACCGGGGAGCTGTTTTTT.

The CDR3 loop reads CSGETDMNTEAFF. The CDR3 DNA reads as TGCAGCGGTGAGACAGACATGAACACTGAAGCTTTCTTT. V and J are TRBV29-1 and TRBJ1-1; possibly TRBD1 for D (5 bases). The V end lost 7 bases, the J end lost 0 bases, and 12 bases lay between the germline ends. This CDR3 has 13 amino acids. CDR1 SQVTM and CDR2 ANQGSEA come from the germline V gene.

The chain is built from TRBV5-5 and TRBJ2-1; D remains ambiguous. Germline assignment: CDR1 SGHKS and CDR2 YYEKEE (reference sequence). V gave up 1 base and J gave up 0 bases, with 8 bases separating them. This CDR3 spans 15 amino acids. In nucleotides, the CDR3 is TGTGCCAGCAGCTTGACAGAACCCTCCTACAATGAGCAGTTCTTC. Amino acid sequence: CASSLTEPSYNEQFF.

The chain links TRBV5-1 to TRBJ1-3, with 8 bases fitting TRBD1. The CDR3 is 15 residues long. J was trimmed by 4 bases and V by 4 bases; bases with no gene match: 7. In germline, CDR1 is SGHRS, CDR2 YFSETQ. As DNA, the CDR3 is TGCGCCAGCAGCCAAATGACAGGGGACGGAAACACCATATATTTT. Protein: CASSQMTGDGNTIYF.

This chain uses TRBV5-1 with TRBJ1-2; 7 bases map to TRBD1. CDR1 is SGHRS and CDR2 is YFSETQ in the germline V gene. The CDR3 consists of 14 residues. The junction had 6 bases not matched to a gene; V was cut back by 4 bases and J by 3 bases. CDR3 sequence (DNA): TGCGCCAGCAGCCTAAGACAGGGAGACTATGGCTACACCTTC. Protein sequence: CASSLRQGDYGYTF. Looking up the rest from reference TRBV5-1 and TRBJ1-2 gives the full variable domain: KAGVTQTPRYLIKTRGQQVTLSCSPISGHRSVSWYQQTPGQGLQFLFEYFSETQRNKGNFPGRFSGRQFSNSRSEMNVSTLELGDSALYLCASSLRQGDYGYTFGSGTRLTVV.

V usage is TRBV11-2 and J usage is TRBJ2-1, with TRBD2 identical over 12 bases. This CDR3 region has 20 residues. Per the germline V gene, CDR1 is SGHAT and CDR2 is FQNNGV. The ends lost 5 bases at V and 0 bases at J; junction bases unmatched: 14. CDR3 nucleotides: TGTGCCAGCAGCCCCAAAACCGGGACTAGCGGGTCAAGCTCCTACAATGAGCAGTTCTTC. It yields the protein CASSPKTGTSGSSSYNEQFF.

The DNA of the CDR3 is TGCAGCGTTGAGGACTCGCAGGGAGGCGCTTTCTTT. It codes for CSVEDSQGGAFF. The chain combines TRBV29-1 with TRBJ1-1, with a possible D match to TRBD1 (5 bases). This CDR3 has 12 residues. Trimming pared 3 bases from V and 11 bases from J, leaving 16 bases between. Germline V gives CDR1 SQVTM, CDR2 ANQGSEA.

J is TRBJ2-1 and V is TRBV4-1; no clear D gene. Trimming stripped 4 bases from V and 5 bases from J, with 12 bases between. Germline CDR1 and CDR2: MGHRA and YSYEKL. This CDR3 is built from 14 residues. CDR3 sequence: CASSLGPLHNEQFF. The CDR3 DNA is TGCGCCAGCAGCCTAGGACCCCTTCACAATGAGCAGTTCTTC.

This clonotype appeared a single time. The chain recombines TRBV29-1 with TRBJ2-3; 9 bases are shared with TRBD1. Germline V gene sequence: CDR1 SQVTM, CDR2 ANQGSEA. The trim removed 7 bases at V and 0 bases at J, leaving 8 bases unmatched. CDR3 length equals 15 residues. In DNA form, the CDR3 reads TGCAGCGCCATCCGGACAGGGGCTAGCACAGATACGCAGTATTTT. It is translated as CSAIRTGASTDTQYF.

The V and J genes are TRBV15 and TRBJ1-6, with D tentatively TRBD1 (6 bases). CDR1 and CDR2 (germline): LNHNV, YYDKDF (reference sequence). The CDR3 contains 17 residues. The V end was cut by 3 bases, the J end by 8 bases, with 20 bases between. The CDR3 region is CATSSPTDSKLHSPLHF. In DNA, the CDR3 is TGTGCCACCAGCAGTCCGACGGACAGCAAACTTCATTCACCCCTCCACTTT.

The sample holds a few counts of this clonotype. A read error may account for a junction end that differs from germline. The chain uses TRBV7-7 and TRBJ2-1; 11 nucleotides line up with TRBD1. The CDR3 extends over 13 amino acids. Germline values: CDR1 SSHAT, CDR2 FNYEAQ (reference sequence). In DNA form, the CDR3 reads TGTGCTAGCAGCTTAGCCCCGGGACAGGGGGTGTTCTTC. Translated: CASSLAPGQGVFF.